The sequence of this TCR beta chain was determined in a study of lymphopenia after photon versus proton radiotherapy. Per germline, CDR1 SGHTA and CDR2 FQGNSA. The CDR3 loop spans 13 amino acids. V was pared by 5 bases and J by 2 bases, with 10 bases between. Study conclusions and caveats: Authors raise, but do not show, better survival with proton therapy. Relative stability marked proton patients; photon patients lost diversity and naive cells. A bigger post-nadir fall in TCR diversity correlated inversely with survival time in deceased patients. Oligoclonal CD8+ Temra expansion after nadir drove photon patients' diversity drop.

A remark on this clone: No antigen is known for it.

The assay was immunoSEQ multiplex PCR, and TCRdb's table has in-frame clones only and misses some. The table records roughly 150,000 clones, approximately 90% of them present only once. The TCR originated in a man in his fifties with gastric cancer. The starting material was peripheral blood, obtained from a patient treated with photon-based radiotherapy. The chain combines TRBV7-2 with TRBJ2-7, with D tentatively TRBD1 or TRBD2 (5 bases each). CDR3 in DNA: TGTGCCAGCAGCCGCCCGGGGCCCTACGAGCAGTACTTC. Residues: CASSRPGPYEQYF.